A single sample gave rise to the 5 T cell receptor beta chains below, sequenced in a study of blood T cell repertoires in COVID-19. Data came from immunoSEQ multiplex PCR; TCRdb stores just in-frame clones and leaves some out. The data show 200,000 to 250,000 clones, approximately 80% seen once. Sequencing input: peripheral blood. The receptors were sampled from an elderly woman with COVID-19, enrolled during active disease.

The chain joins TRBV7-8 to TRBJ1-6; perhaps TRBD1 as D (5 bases). Germline values: CDR1 SGHVS, CDR2 FQNEAQ. Trimming stripped 1 base from V and 10 bases from J, with 14 bases between. The CDR3 spans 15 residues. CDR3 sequence reads: CASSLVQGVGSPLHF. CDR3 DNA sequence: TGTGCCAGCAGCTTAGTGCAGGGCGTGGGATCACCCCTCCACTTT.

This clone came up once. The chain is built from TRBV7-6 and TRBJ2-1, with D perhaps TRBD1 (6 bases). Per the germline V gene, CDR1 is SGHVS and CDR2 is FNYEAQ. This CDR3 contains 14 residues. With 4 bases removed from V and 6 bases from J, the gap between germline ends came to 13 bases. The CDR3 sequence: CASSSGQPINEQFF. The CDR3 region has the DNA TGTGCCAGCAGCTCTGGACAGCCCATCAATGAGCAGTTCTTC.

Note on this clone: One end of the junction does not line up with germline, which may come from a read error. This chain links TRBV18 with TRBJ2-1; D not certain. Germline V gene sequence: CDR1 KGHSH, CDR2 LQKENI. This CDR3 region has 13 residues. CDR3 bases: TGTGCCGGCTCACCAGGCCAATACAATGAGCAGTTCTTC. Residues: CAGSPGQYNEQFF.

CDR3 DNA: TGTGCCAGCAGCCCCGACAGGGGGCGTACCTACGAGCAGTACTTC. It specifies CASSPDRGRTYEQYF. The chain joins TRBV4-2 to TRBJ2-7; TRBD1 aligns across 10 bases. The CDR3 is 15 residues long. The J segment lost 2 bases and the V segment lost 4 bases, leaving 5 bases of the junction unmatched. CDR1 and CDR2 (germline): LGHNA, YNFKEQ.

V is TRBV2 and J is TRBJ1-2, with 9 nucleotides matching TRBD1. This CDR3 spans 14 amino acids. The germline V gene has CDR1 SNHLY and CDR2 FYNNEI. V was pared by 6 bases and J by 7 bases, with 9 bases of the junction left unmatched. CDR3 in DNA: TGTGCCAGCAGGACTAGACAGGGGGTGGGTGGCTACACCTTC. Its translation is CASRTRQGVGGYTF.